These 23 T cell receptor beta chains originate from one sample sequenced in a study of blood T cell repertoires in COVID-19. Assay used: immunoSEQ multiplex PCR; TCRdb lists only in-frame clones, some missing. Of approximately 210,000 clones in the sample, approximately 80% were seen once. Sequenced input: peripheral blood. Source of these receptors: a woman of 80 years or more with COVID-19, enrolled during active disease.

The chain links TRBV3-1 (or the pseudogene TRBV3-2) to TRBJ1-5; a weak D match, TRBD1 (5 bases). From germline, CDR1 is LGHDT and CDR2 YNNKEL (reference sequence). CDR3 length equals 17 residues. Deletions cut 2 bases from V and 5 bases from J, with 19 bases between. The CDR3 is CASSQYPQPQAYQPQHF. CDR3 DNA sequence: TGTGCCAGCAGCCAATACCCACAGCCACAGGCATATCAGCCCCAGCATTTT.

This chain links TRBV2 with TRBJ1-2; 11 positions match TRBD1. This CDR3 region has 16 residues. Looked up from germline, CDR1 is SNHLY and CDR2 is FYNNEI. V was clipped by 2 bases and J by 7 bases; unmatched bases: 9. For the CDR3, the DNA is TGTGCCAGCAGTGAAAGATTCGGGACAGGGGGAAGTGGCTACACCTTC. Encoded protein: CASSERFGTGGSGYTF.

This chain uses TRBV6-5 with TRBJ1-2; 7 nucleotides align to TRBD1. CDR3 size: 14 residues. Looked up from germline, CDR1 is MNHEY and CDR2 is SVGAGI. V was clipped by 2 bases and J by 5 bases; unmatched bases: 5. In nucleotides, the CDR3 is TGTGCCAGCAGTTACCGAAGGACAGGATATGGCTACACCTTC. Its translation is CASSYRRTGYGYTF.

CDR3 amino acids: CSVESQASRGTDTQYF. The CDR3 bases are TGCAGCGTTGAAAGCCAGGCCTCGAGGGGCACAGATACGCAGTATTTT. The chain carries TRBV29-1 and TRBJ2-3, with D perhaps matching TRBD2 (5 bases). V lost 2 bases and J lost 1, with 16 bases in between. Germline V CDR1 and CDR2: SQVTM, ANQGSEA. The CDR3 is made up of 16 amino acids.

This rearrangement joins TRBV12-3 or TRBV12-4 to TRBJ1-5; D call uncertain. Trimming stripped 8 bases from V and 6 bases from J, with 14 bases between. This CDR3 has 13 residues. This CDR3 reads CASRGQASQPQHF. DNA of the CDR3: TGTGCCAGCCGAGGGCAGGCGTCTCAGCCCCAGCATTTT.

This rearrangement joins TRBV11-2 to TRBJ2-5; possible D gene TRBD2, 5 bases. Germline V gene sequence: CDR1 SGHAT, CDR2 FQNNGV. The CDR3 spans 13 residues. The V end was cut by 3 bases, the J end by 7 bases, with 12 bases between. DNA of the CDR3: TGTGCCAGCAGCTTTGGGGAACGGGGGACCCAGTACTTC. Translated: CASSFGERGTQYF.

The chain combines TRBV28 with TRBJ2-7, with D perhaps matching TRBD2 (5 bases). This CDR3 contains 14 residues. Germline CDR1 reads MDHEN; CDR2 reads SYDVKM. The V gene lost 6 bases and the J gene lost 2 bases, with 14 bases spanning the gap. The CDR3, as DNA: TGTGCCAGCAGCCGAGCCGGACTTGCCTACGAGCAGTACTTC. It encodes CASSRAGLAYEQYF.

By share, this clone ranks as medium-sized. The genes are TRBV6-1 and TRBJ2-1; 8 positions agree with TRBD1. Looked up from germline, CDR1 is MNHNS and CDR2 is SASEGT. V shed 3 bases and J 3 bases; nucleotides not matched to a gene: 1. This CDR3 comprises 14 residues. The CDR3 sequence: CASSEGQDYNEQFF. In DNA, the CDR3 is TGTGCCAGCAGTGAGGGACAGGACTACAATGAGCAGTTCTTC.

This clone came up a few times. The chain links TRBV27 to TRBJ2-5, with TRBD2 as a possible D gene (5 bases). CDR1 is MNHEY, CDR2 SMNVEV, per germline (reference sequence). This CDR3 has 14 amino acids. V dropped 4 bases and J dropped 7 bases, with 16 bases sitting between them. CDR3 sequence reads: CASSWGVRSGTQYF. Written as DNA, the CDR3 is TGTGCCAGCAGTTGGGGAGTAAGGTCTGGGACCCAGTACTTC.

The rearrangement joins TRBV29-1 to TRBJ2-5; TRBD1 matches at 7 bases. The trim removed 3 bases at V and 3 bases at J, leaving 4 bases unmatched. The CDR3 extends over 13 amino acids. CDR1 is SQVTM, CDR2 ANQGSEA, per germline. CDR3 nucleotides: TGCAGCGTTGATAGGGGGCGTGAAGAGACCCAGTACTTC. Protein: CSVDRGREETQYF.

This chain uses TRBV10-2 with TRBJ2-3; TRBD1 matches 9 bases. V shed 5 bases and J 1 base; nucleotides not matched to a gene: 4. In germline, CDR1 is WSHSY, CDR2 SAAADI. The CDR3 covers 15 residues. The CDR3 here is CASSPGQGGTDTQYF. Written as DNA, the CDR3 is TGCGCCAGCAGTCCGGGACAGGGAGGCACAGATACGCAGTATTTT.

V usage is TRBV4-1 and J usage is TRBJ2-7; weak D call: TRBD1 (5 bases). This CDR3 is 14 amino acids long. V was pared by 0 bases and J by 4 bases, with 10 bases between. From germline, CDR1 is MGHRA and CDR2 YSYEKL. The CDR3 reads CASSQEQGPYEQYF. The DNA for the CDR3 is TGCGCCAGCAGCCAAGAGCAGGGCCCTTACGAGCAGTACTTC.

The rearrangement links TRBV18 to TRBJ2-2; 10 bases fit TRBD1. Trimming took 6 bases from V and 4 from J; bases not matched to a gene: 14. CDR3 size: 18 residues. Germline V gene lookup returns CDR1 KGHSH and CDR2 LQKENI. CDR3 sequence reads: CASSRITTGTGATGELFF. The CDR3 nucleotides are TGTGCCAGCTCCCGGATCACTACCGGGACAGGGGCCACCGGGGAGCTGTTTTTT.

The genes are TRBV2 and TRBJ1-3; TRBD1 matches at 7 bases. J gave up 0 bases and V 4 bases, and 6 bases lay outside the gene matches. Per germline, CDR1 SNHLY and CDR2 FYNNEI. The CDR3 is made up of 16 amino acids. CDR3 sequence (DNA): TGTGCCAGCAGTGTACTGGGGACAGTCTCTGGAAACACCATATATTTT. Amino acids: CASSVLGTVSGNTIYF.

The V gene is TRBV5-5, the J gene TRBJ1-3; D gene ambiguous. CDR3 length: 15 residues. Trimming removed 2 bases at V and 2 bases at J, with 11 bases between. CDR1 and CDR2 from the germline V gene are SGHKS and YYEKEE (reference sequence). CDR3 DNA: TGTGCCAGCAGCTTCCAAGAAGAGACTGGAAACACCATATATTTT. Translation gives CASSFQEETGNTIYF.

The rearrangement links TRBV5-1 to TRBJ2-2; 10 bases fit TRBD2. The CDR3 covers 15 residues. After removal of 3 bases from V and 2 bases from J, the junction contained 1 base not matched to a gene. CDR1 is SGHRS and CDR2 is YFSETQ in the germline V gene. The CDR3 DNA is TGCGCCAGCAGCTGGACTAGCGGAAACACCGGGGAGCTGTTTTTT. Protein: CASSWTSGNTGELFF.

This sequence joins TRBV18 and TRBJ2-1; D is unresolved. The CDR3 spans 15 residues. V lost 3 bases, J lost 2 bases, and 11 bases lay in between. Per germline, CDR1 KGHSH and CDR2 LQKENI. This CDR3 reads CASSPDAGTYNEQFF. In DNA form, the CDR3 reads TGTGCCAGCTCACCCGATGCCGGTACCTACAATGAGCAGTTCTTC.

The chain is built from TRBV11-2 and TRBJ1-2; 8 bases match TRBD1. The CDR3 extends over 12 amino acids. In germline, CDR1 is SGHAT, CDR2 FQNNGV. The trim removed 4 bases at V and 7 bases at J, leaving 2 bases unmatched. The chain's CDR3 is CASSSGGGGYTF. The DNA of the CDR3 is TGTGCCAGCAGCTCAGGGGGCGGTGGCTACACCTTC.

This rearrangement joins TRBV18 to TRBJ1-4; D not certain. Germline CDR1 reads KGHSH; CDR2 reads LQKENI. The CDR3 has 14 amino acids. V lost 0 bases to trimming and J lost 7 bases, with 9 bases between them. CDR3: CASSPPMVAEKLFF. For the CDR3, the DNA is TGTGCCAGCTCACCACCGATGGTGGCTGAAAAACTGTTTTTT.

The chain combines TRBV6-1 with TRBJ1-2; D possibly corresponds to TRBD1 (5 bases). The germline CDR1 and CDR2 sequences are MNHNS and SASEGT. This CDR3 contains 16 residues. V was shortened by 4 bases and J by 8 bases, with 23 bases between the two germline ends. Written as DNA, the CDR3 is TGTGCCAGCAGTGCCTCCCAAGGGAGGGGATCTAGGGGCTACACCTTC. Translation: CASSASQGRGSRGYTF.

J is TRBJ1-2 and V is TRBV27; D unclear. Germline V gives CDR1 MNHEY, CDR2 SMNVEV (reference sequence). V was clipped by 3 bases and J by 6 bases, with 14 bases between them. The CDR3 is 14 amino acids. CDR3 loop: CASSFRGRGNGYTF. The DNA for the CDR3 is TGTGCCAGCAGTTTTCGGGGTAGAGGGAATGGCTACACCTTC.

Written as DNA, the CDR3 is TGTGCCAGCAGCCTGACGGGCGTGGGGGGATACGAGCAGTACTTC. Protein sequence: CASSLTGVGGYEQYF. The rearrangement joins TRBV27 to TRBJ2-7; D may be TRBD2 (6 bases). Germline V gene sequence: CDR1 MNHEY, CDR2 SMNVEV (reference sequence). V lost 6 bases and J 4 bases, leaving 19 bases between the germline ends. The CDR3 has 15 residues.

This chain joins TRBV5-1 and TRBJ1-1; 8 bases align to TRBD1. CDR1 and CDR2 (germline): SGHRS, YFSETQ. This CDR3 contains 15 residues. Losses at the gene ends were 2 bases for V and 4 bases for J; bases not matched to a gene: 7. The CDR3 protein is CASSFPDRGGTEAFF. The CDR3 bases are TGCGCCAGCAGCTTTCCCGACAGGGGAGGCACTGAAGCTTTCTTT.